This T cell receptor beta chain was captured in a study of OX40 agonist ivuxolimab in advanced cancers. Germline assignment: CDR1 SGDLS and CDR2 YYNGEE. CDR3 length: 18 residues. The V and J ends lost 4 bases and 0 bases respectively, with 20 bases between them. Prior autoimmune disease or systemic immunosuppression barred patients. Study conclusions and caveats: Relative to CD4+, CD8+ T cells held more expanded clones on average.

With respect to this clone: As yet, its antigen is unknown.

Assay used: immunoSEQ multiplex PCR; TCRdb lists only in-frame clones, some missing. The data contain about 80,000 clones, more than 75% of them singletons. The rearrangement joins TRBV9 to TRBJ2-1, with TRBD2 as a possible D gene (5 bases). The sequence was obtained from an adult with an advanced solid tumor such as melanoma, head and neck, liver or kidney cancer. Sequencing used CD4+ or CD8+ T cells sorted from blood, obtained in a trial of the OX40 agonist ivuxolimab. The CDR3 DNA is TGTGCCAGCAGCACGACGCTCCTAGGGAGCAGCTCCTACAATGAGCAGTTCTTC. This codes for CASSTTLLGSSSYNEQFF.